This entry features one TCR beta chain sequence. Ten or more counts support this clonotype. It has no known antigen specificity. No quality values exist for individual bases; no much larger clone is one base distant. This entry is derived from a study of prognosis after radiotherapy for stage I lung cancer (dated by TCRdb to the early 2020s). Regarding the research as a whole: Roughly 20 stage I NSCLC patients were enrolled in Nanjing, China, between 2018 and 2019. Of the enrolled patients, some 15 had newly diagnosed primary stage I lung tumors, while four or five had oligometastatic NSCLC following surgical resection of the primary tumor. Every patient was regarded as medically inoperable, because of comorbidities in 11 to 12 cases and refusal of surgery in about 7 cases. The cohort included 10 to 15 men and five to seven women, with a median age of approximately 73 years and a range of about 50 to 84 years. Squamous cell carcinoma histology was identified in roughly seven patients, and adenocarcinoma histology was identified in under 15 patients. Using image-guided IMRT or VMAT, SBRT was delivered in 3 to 5 fractions at a biologically effective dose of at least 100 Gy. In every patient, SBRT was given without any concurrent therapy. After SBRT, distant metastases developed in about 20% of the 19 patients at a median of approximately seven months, while the remaining 15 patients had no significant progression. The study profiled peripheral blood TCR beta repertoires from stage I NSCLC patients before and after stereotactic body radiotherapy and related them to distant failure. For each of the approximately 19 patients, one blood sample was taken before SBRT and one after, so the study sequenced approximately 38 samples in total.

What the study reported, not specific to this receptor: No determination of tumor specificity was made for expanded TCR clones. After SBRT, the number of unique TCR clones decreased (median about 9,100 before versus several thousand after; Wilcoxon paired P=0.011). Differences by metastasis status were reportedly seen in TRBV and TRBJ usage frequencies, involving two V genes at baseline and, after SBRT, 9 or 10 V genes and two J genes. The small cohort and short follow-up limited the study, so independent validation of the findings is needed. Post-SBRT Shannon entropy and its change from baseline were lower in patients who developed distant metastases; baseline Shannon entropy was not associated with metastases. None of the reported P values were adjusted for multiple comparisons.

CDR1 and CDR2 were assigned from the germline V gene as MDHEN and SYDVKM. V loses 3 bases of germline sequence and J loses 2 bases, and the interval between the two ends is 12 bases. Its CDR3 holds 15 amino acids, cysteine through phenylalanine. Left in the record is the CDR3 DNA by itself, 45 bases read in frame from the first base. A history of other malignancies or of prior chemotherapy or radiotherapy was absent in all patients, and node-negative disease was shown on CT and PET/CT in all patients. Six milliliters of peripheral venous blood were drawn into EDTA tubes at each of two time points. PBMCs were isolated by Ficoll-Paque Plus density-gradient centrifugation. Samples were stored at -80°C immediately after collection until analysis. Two rounds of multiplex PCR on genomic DNA were used to amplify the TCR beta CDR3 region. In the first PCR round, primers specific to each TRBV and TRBJ gene were used, and the primer sequences were filed in Chinese patent CN105087789A. Universal primers were used in the second PCR round. The Roche High Pure PCR Template Preparation Kit was used to extract genomic DNA from the frozen PBMCs. An Illumina HiSeq 3000 was used to sequence the libraries paired-end with 151 bp reads. The study's own analysis went as follows. CutAdapt was used to remove raw reads lacking the multiplex PCR primer sequences. High-quality paired reads were merged into contigs with PEAR. MiXCR assigned TRB V, D and J gene segments to each contig by aligning to reference sequences. CDR3 sequences were clustered by base quality and sequence similarity to remove sequencing errors. Diversity was calculated as Shannon entropy divided by the natural log of the number of productive TCR sequences. Clonality was computed as one minus the ratio of Shannon entropy to the natural log of the number of unique clonotypes. The Youden index of ROC curves was used to select progression-free survival cut-offs for repertoire metrics, and analyses were performed in R 3.5.3. TCRdb reprocessed the public reads (quality trimming at Q25 with fastp, clone calling with MiXCR) and kept in-frame beta chains. CDR3 protein sequences are deduplicated, and each keeps its most common genes and DNA. The V and J calls here are based on TCRdb, not the publication. In this sample the table shows 20,000 to 30,000 distinct CDR3 sequences, about 41% of which occur a single time. The ten largest clonotypes hold around 33% of the sample.

This specimen consisted of PBMCs, obtained before or after stereotactic body radiation therapy (not recorded which). This clonotype was obtained from a donor at least 50 years old with non-small cell lung cancer. The sequence joins TRBV28 to TRBJ2-3; the D gene is possibly TRBD2, with 6 bases matching. The DNA reads as follows: TGTGCCAGCAGTTTTGGGGGGAGTCACACAGATACGCAGTATTTT. This is translated as CASSFGGSHTDTQYF.